The next 8 T cell receptor beta chains were all read from a single sample in a study of blood T cell repertoires in COVID-19. Clones were sequenced by immunoSEQ multiplex PCR, and TCRdb holds only the in-frame ones, with some missing. This sample has roughly 330,000 clones, with around nine tenths found just once. Sequencing used PBMCs or T cells enriched from blood (not recorded which). The origin of the receptors is a man in his thirties or forties who had recovered from COVID-19.

CDR3 protein: CASKHRGSYEQYF. In DNA form, the CDR3 reads TGTGCCAGCAAACACCGGGGATCCTACGAGCAGTACTTC. The V gene is TRBV3-1 (or the pseudogene TRBV3-2), the J gene TRBJ2-7, with D perhaps matching TRBD2 (5 bases). The germline V gene encodes CDR1 LGHDT and CDR2 YNNKEL (reference sequence). The CDR3 contains 13 residues. The V gene lost 7 bases and the J gene lost 1 base, with 11 bases spanning the gap.

The genes are TRBV9 and TRBJ2-7; the D is unclear. Trimming shortened V by 0 bases and J by 11 bases, and 15 bases separated the two germline ends. This CDR3 comprises 13 residues. Germline CDR1 is SGDLS and CDR2 is YYNGEE. In DNA, the CDR3 is TGTGCCAGCAGCGTAGGAGAGGCAGCAGCTGAGTACTTC. Its protein product is CASSVGEAAAEYF.

The V and J genes are TRBV9 and TRBJ1-3; 7 bases are a match to TRBD1. The V gene's germline CDR1 is SGDLS and CDR2 YYNGEE. The ends lost 6 bases at V and 2 bases at J; junction bases unmatched: 5. The CDR3 loop spans 14 amino acids. CDR3 coding DNA: TGTGCCAGCAACCAGGGGGGTACTGGAAACACCATATATTTT. This encodes CASNQGGTGNTIYF.

This chain links TRBV2 with TRBJ1-1; 8 bases are a match to TRBD1. With V trimmed by 9 bases and J by 0 bases, 3 bases remained unmatched. CDR1 and CDR2 from the germline V gene are SNHLY and FYNNEI. CDR3 size: 13 residues. CDR3 loop: CARRTGMNTEAFF. The CDR3 coding sequence is TGTGCCAGGCGGACAGGGATGAACACTGAAGCTTTCTTT.

The chain joins TRBV6-5 to TRBJ1-2; unclear D gene. CDR3 length: 15 amino acids. The V and J ends lost 0 bases and 2 bases respectively, with 10 bases between them. From germline, CDR1 is MNHEY and CDR2 SVGAGI. CDR3 residues: CASSYSGRRNYGYTF. The CDR3 DNA reads TGTGCCAGCAGTTACTCAGGGCGGAGGAACTATGGCTACACCTTC.

The chain joins TRBV7-3 to TRBJ2-7, with 7 bases lining up with TRBD1. The CDR3 has 15 residues. Trimming cost V 2 bases and J 1 base; bases outside gene matches: 5. Germline V gene lookup returns CDR1 SGHTA and CDR2 FQGTGA. The CDR3 loop is CASSLQGVDSYEQYF. For the CDR3, the DNA is TGTGCCAGCAGCTTACAGGGGGTGGATTCCTACGAGCAGTACTTC.

This clone was found once. The chain employs TRBV19 and TRBJ1-5; D gene uncertain. The germline V and J ends were trimmed by 4 bases and 7 bases, with 11 bases remaining between them. This CDR3 region has 13 residues. Looked up from germline, CDR1 is LNHDA and CDR2 is SQIVND (reference sequence). CDR3: CASSSTARQPQHF. As DNA, the CDR3 is TGTGCCAGTAGTAGCACGGCGAGGCAGCCCCAGCATTTT.

The CDR3 region is CASSPGPGRNYGYTF. CDR3 bases: TGTGCCAGTAGTCCTGGTCCGGGGAGGAACTATGGCTACACCTTC. The chain carries TRBV19 and TRBJ1-2, with unresolved D. This CDR3 is 15 amino acids long. Looked up from germline, CDR1 is LNHDA and CDR2 is SQIVND (reference sequence). V lost 5 bases to trimming and J lost 2 bases, with 15 bases between them.